The 28 T cell receptor beta chains presented below share a single source sample, sequenced in a study of T cell changes during pregnancy in multiple sclerosis (dated by TCRdb to the late 2010s). Library generation was performed with the immunoSEQ multiplex PCR assay. TCRdb took this table from immuneACCESS and kept in-frame rearrangements with V and J called. Such tables lack part of the clones; where checked against another copy, unresolved V genes explain under half of the gap, and the rest is unexplained. The sample table contains around 100,000 clones; only one count was recorded for 90% to 95% of them. Clones ranked in the top ten supply approximately 1.4% of the sample. This material consisted of peripheral blood, taken in the third trimester of pregnancy. These receptors were taken from a female donor with multiple sclerosis, enrolled in a pregnancy study.

This clone was counted a few times. This chain joins TRBV19 and TRBJ1-1; weak D call: TRBD1 (5 bases). Trimming stripped 7 bases from V and 1 base from J, with 13 bases between. Germline V gene data show CDR1 as LNHDA and CDR2 as SQIVND (reference sequence). This CDR3 comprises 14 residues. The CDR3 nucleotides read TGTGCCAGTATTTCCCAGGGCGGGAACACTGAAGCTTTCTTT. Amino acids: CASISQGGNTEAFF. Filled out from reference TRBV19 and TRBJ1-1, the complete variable domain reads DGGITQSPKYLFRKEGQNVTLSCEQNLNHDAMYWYRQDPGQGLRLIYYSQIVNDFQKGDIAEGYSVSREKKESFPLTVTSAQKNPTAFYLCASISQGGNTEAFFGQGTRLTVV.

This clone occurred a few times. This chain uses TRBV28 with TRBJ1-5, with D perhaps TRBD1 (6 bases). The CDR3 totals 15 residues. V was cut by 6 bases and J by 0 bases, with 12 bases left in between. Germline assignment: CDR1 MDHEN and CDR2 SYDVKM. CDR3 loop: CASSLQGISNQPQHF. In DNA form, the CDR3 reads TGTGCCAGCAGCTTACAGGGTATTAGCAATCAGCCCCAGCATTTT.

V is TRBV7-3 and J is TRBJ1-2, with a weak D call TRBD1 (5 bases). This CDR3 has 16 residues. CDR1 SGHTA and CDR2 FQGTGA come from the germline V gene. The V gene lost 5 bases and the J gene lost 8 bases, with 24 bases spanning the gap. In DNA form, the CDR3 reads TGTGCCAGCAGCACCCTAGGACAAGGCACCAAAGGGGGCTACACCTTC. Translated: CASSTLGQGTKGGYTF.

The chain links TRBV5-5 to TRBJ2-3; 9 nucleotides agree with TRBD2. The germline V gene has CDR1 SGHKS and CDR2 YYEKEE (reference sequence). The CDR3 has 16 residues. Trimming cost V 4 bases and J 1 base; bases outside gene matches: 7. The CDR3 bases are TGTGCCAGCAGCGCCGCTCGGACTAGCGGCACAGATACGCAGTATTTT. Translating gives CASSAARTSGTDTQYF.

The rearrangement links TRBV2 to TRBJ2-3; a possible D gene is TRBD1 (6 bases). The V end was cut by 3 bases, the J end by 1 base, with 8 bases between. CDR1 is SNHLY and CDR2 is FYNNEI in the germline V gene. CDR3 size: 14 residues. The CDR3 DNA reads as TGTGCCAGCAGTGACAGGGGTGGCACAGATACGCAGTATTTT. It encodes CASSDRGGTDTQYF.

The gene calls are TRBV6-5 and TRBJ1-1; D gene unclear. Trimming removed 4 bases from V and 1 base from J, with 7 bases in between. CDR1 and CDR2 (germline): MNHEY, SVGAGI. CDR3 size: 13 residues. CDR3 region: CASSSFRNTEAFF. The CDR3 DNA reads as TGTGCCAGCAGTTCCTTTAGGAACACTGAAGCTTTCTTT.

V gene TRBV9 combines with J gene TRBJ2-3; 7 positions agree with TRBD1. Trimming removed 3 bases from V and 10 bases from J; junction bases left unmatched: 5. CDR3 size: 12 residues. Germline values: CDR1 SGDLS, CDR2 YYNGEE. In DNA form, the CDR3 reads TGTGCCAGCAGCGCTCGGACAGGATCGCAGTATTTT. Protein product: CASSARTGSQYF. The variable domain in full, completed from reference TRBV9 and TRBJ2-3, reads DSGVTQTPKHLITATGQRVTLRCSPRSGDLSVYWYQQSLDQGLQFLIQYYNGEERAKGNILERFSAQQFPDLHSELNLSSLELGDSALYFCASSARTGSQYFGPGTRLTVL.

The V call is TRBV7-3, the J call TRBJ2-7; 7 nucleotides match TRBD1. Trimming at V came to 8 bases and at J to 0 bases, leaving 7 bases not matched to a gene. Germline V lookup: CDR1 SGHTA, CDR2 FQGTGA. The CDR3 is 14 amino acids. The DNA for the CDR3 is TGTGCCAGCGCCCTGACAGGGAGCTCCTACGAGCAGTACTTC. It yields the protein CASALTGSSYEQYF. The whole variable domain, filled in from reference TRBV7-3 and TRBJ2-7, reads GAGVSQTPSNKVTEKGKYVELRCDPISGHTALYWYRQSLGQGPEFLIYFQGTGAADDSGLPNDRFFAVRPEGSVSTLKIQRTERGDSAVYLCASALTGSSYEQYFGPGTRLTVT.

This clone was counted only a few times. This chain's CDR3 is CASTLENTEAFF. CDR3 bases: TGTGCCAGCACCTTAGAGAACACTGAAGCTTTCTTT. The chain carries TRBV6-6 and TRBJ1-1; D call uncertain. The germline V and J ends were trimmed by 7 bases and 1 base, with 7 bases remaining between them. CDR3 length: 12 amino acids. Per germline, CDR1 MNHNY and CDR2 SVGAGI (reference sequence).

The chain combines TRBV30 with TRBJ2-1; a weak D match, TRBD1 (6 bases). Trimming took off 5 bases at V and 5 bases at J, with 10 bases between the two ends. The germline gives CDR1 GTSNPN, CDR2 SVGIG (reference sequence). The CDR3 has 12 residues. The CDR3 loop reads CAWGTFDNEQFF. For the CDR3, the DNA is TGTGCCTGGGGGACATTTGACAATGAGCAGTTCTTC.

The chain has TRBV6-4 and TRBJ2-1; D is unclear. V dropped 0 bases and J dropped 3 bases, with 6 bases sitting between them. The CDR3 consists of 14 residues. Germline V gene data show CDR1 as MRHNA and CDR2 as SNTAGT. As DNA, the CDR3 is TGTGCCAGCAGTGACTCGTTCGGCTACAATGAGCAGTTCTTC. Protein product: CASSDSFGYNEQFF.

The chain combines TRBV18 with TRBJ2-1, with TRBD2 identical over 8 bases. This CDR3 has 16 amino acids. V trimming: 1 base; J trimming: 0 bases; junction bases outside the gene matches: 2. The germline V gene has CDR1 KGHSH and CDR2 LQKENI. CDR3 bases: TGTGCCAGCTCACCACAGCGGGGGCGCTCCTACAATGAGCAGTTCTTC. Amino acids: CASSPQRGRSYNEQFF. Full variable domain (missing parts from reference TRBV18 and TRBJ2-1): NAGVMQNPRHLVRRRGQEARLRCSPMKGHSHVYWYRQLPEEGLKFMVYLQKENIIDESGMPKERFSAEFPKEGPSILRIQQVVRGDSAAYFCASSPQRGRSYNEQFFGPGTRLTVL.

The chain employs TRBV6-5 and TRBJ2-7, with D perhaps TRBD2 (6 bases). There are 14 residues in the CDR3. Trimming took 4 bases from V and 0 from J, leaving 10 bases between them. Germline-derived CDR1 and CDR2 are MNHEY and SVGAGI. CDR3 sequence reads: CASSSSSGSYEQYF. The CDR3 DNA reads as TGTGCCAGCAGTTCGAGTAGCGGCTCCTACGAGCAGTACTTC.

The chain uses TRBV5-1 and TRBJ2-3; possible D gene TRBD2, 5 bases. The germline V and J ends were trimmed by 0 bases and 2 bases, with 13 bases remaining between them. From germline, CDR1 is SGHRS and CDR2 YFSETQ. The CDR3 is 16 residues long. This chain's CDR3 is CASSLAGGPYTDTQYF. As DNA, the CDR3 is TGCGCCAGCAGCTTGGCCGGAGGACCCTACACAGATACGCAGTATTTT.

This sequence joins TRBV6-1 and TRBJ1-6, with 10 bases aligning to TRBD1. The length of the CDR3 is 15 residues. V dropped 3 bases and J dropped 9; count of bases not matched to a gene: 5. Germline CDR1 MNHNS, CDR2 SASEGT. Here the CDR3 reads CASSDRDRGSSPLHF. For the CDR3, the DNA is TGTGCCAGCAGTGACAGGGACAGGGGCAGTTCACCCCTCCACTTT.

This sequence joins TRBV6-6 and TRBJ2-3; D unresolved. Per the germline V gene, CDR1 is MNHNY and CDR2 is SVGAGI (reference sequence). Trimming removed 3 bases from V and 1 base from J, with 8 bases in between. The CDR3 runs 14 residues. DNA of the CDR3: TGTGCCAGCAGTTATGGCCCCCGCACAGATACGCAGTATTTT. Translated: CASSYGPRTDTQYF.

The chain employs TRBV30 and TRBJ1-2, with 10 bases that match TRBD1. This CDR3 contains 12 residues. Germline loops: CDR1 GTSNPN, CDR2 SVGIG (reference sequence). J gave up 7 bases and V 8 bases, and 7 bases lay outside the gene matches. CDR3 loop: CAHPTGGLGYTF. For the CDR3, the DNA is TGTGCCCACCCGACAGGGGGCCTTGGCTACACCTTC.

The J gene is TRBJ2-2, the V gene TRBV5-4; TRBD2 is a possible D gene (6 bases). This CDR3 is built from 16 residues. V was cut by 3 bases and J by 5 bases, with 17 bases left in between. Germline CDR1 and CDR2: SGHNT and YYREEE (reference sequence). CDR3 region: CASSYPGVGETGELFF. CDR3 nucleotides: TGTGCCAGCAGCTACCCGGGGGTAGGCGAAACCGGGGAGCTGTTTTTT.

J is TRBJ1-1 and V is TRBV19; no firm D call. The CDR3 consists of 13 residues. With 4 bases removed from V and 4 bases from J, the gap between germline ends came to 10 bases. CDR1 and CDR2 from the germline V gene are LNHDA and SQIVND (reference sequence). Here the CDR3 DNA reads TGTGCCAGTAGTAGGGAGGTTGTCACTGAAGCTTTCTTT. Its protein is CASSREVVTEAFF.

The genes are TRBV7-6 and TRBJ2-3; tentative D call: TRBD2 (6 bases). V was clipped by 5 bases and J by 8 bases, with 11 bases between them. Per the germline V gene, CDR1 is SGHVS and CDR2 is FNYEAQ. The CDR3 is 12 residues long. CDR3 protein: CASSAQGGTQYF. Written as DNA, the CDR3 is TGTGCCAGCAGCGCCCAGGGAGGTACGCAGTATTTT.

The chain links TRBV19 to TRBJ1-4, with 7 bases fitting TRBD1. The CDR3 loop spans 14 amino acids. The germline V gene has CDR1 LNHDA and CDR2 SQIVND (reference sequence). V dropped 6 bases and J dropped 8; count of bases not matched to a gene: 9. The CDR3: CASRDSDRPEKLFF. As DNA, the CDR3 is TGTGCCAGTAGGGATTCGGACAGGCCGGAAAAACTGTTTTTT.

The chain couples TRBV27 to TRBJ1-5; 9 bases line up with TRBD1. Germline values: CDR1 MNHEY, CDR2 SMNVEV (reference sequence). This CDR3 has 13 residues. J gave up 7 bases and V 6 bases, and 4 bases lay outside the gene matches. The CDR3 reads CASSQTGGQPQHF. The CDR3 DNA sequence: TGTGCCAGCAGCCAGACAGGGGGACAGCCCCAGCATTTT.

V gene TRBV27 combines with J gene TRBJ2-7; tentative D call: TRBD2 (6 bases). Trimming removed 3 bases at V and 2 bases at J, with 17 bases between. The CDR3 sequence is 16 residues long. Germline loops: CDR1 MNHEY, CDR2 SMNVEV (reference sequence). In DNA form, the CDR3 reads TGTGCCAGCAGTTTTGTTTCCCCTAGCGTCGCCTACGAGCAGTACTTC. Its translation is CASSFVSPSVAYEQYF.

The J gene is TRBJ1-1, the V gene TRBV27; 7 nucleotides align to TRBD1. There are 13 residues in the CDR3. The trim removed 8 bases at V and 0 bases at J, leaving 3 bases unmatched. Germline V CDR1 and CDR2: MNHEY, SMNVEV (reference sequence). CDR3 in DNA: TGTGCCAGCGTTGACAGGGTGAACACTGAAGCTTTCTTT. Encoded protein: CASVDRVNTEAFF.

V and J are TRBV2 and TRBJ2-7; D uncertain. This CDR3 comprises 12 residues. Looked up from germline, CDR1 is SNHLY and CDR2 is FYNNEI. Trimming cost V 8 bases and J 4 bases, with 12 bases left between them. For the CDR3, the DNA is TGTGCCAGCTCAAAACCAGCGTACGAGCAGTACTTC. This sequence encodes CASSKPAYEQYF.

V gene TRBV7-3 combines with J gene TRBJ2-3; no clear D gene. The germline gives CDR1 SGHTA, CDR2 FQGTGA. CDR3 length: 12 residues. V gave up 4 bases and J gave up 10 bases, with 12 bases separating them. Written as DNA, the CDR3 is TGTGCCAGCAGCTCTACAGTGGGTGCGCAGTATTTT. It yields the protein CASSSTVGAQYF.

The chain is built from TRBV27 and TRBJ2-5; TRBD2 agrees at 11 bases. V trimming: 6 bases; J trimming: 2 bases; junction bases outside the gene matches: 5. From germline, CDR1 is MNHEY and CDR2 SMNVEV (reference sequence). CDR3 length: 15 amino acids. CDR3 sequence: CASSQLAGDQETQYF. CDR3 in DNA: TGTGCCAGCAGCCAACTAGCGGGAGATCAAGAGACCCAGTACTTC.

The genes are TRBV5-4 and TRBJ2-5; 12 positions agree with TRBD2. The CDR3 is 14 residues long. Trimming removed 4 bases from V and 5 bases from J; junction bases left unmatched: 3. In germline, CDR1 is SGHNT, CDR2 YYREEE (reference sequence). CDR3 loop: CASSPSGGGETQYF. In DNA form, the CDR3 reads TGTGCCAGCAGCCCTAGCGGGGGGGGCGAGACCCAGTACTTC.